The 13 T cell receptor beta chains presented below share a single source sample, sequenced in a study of T-cell reconstitution after alpha-beta-depleted transplantation in children. Preparing the TCRbeta library involved the use of unique molecular identifiers. Each CDR3 protein gets one entry after TCRdb re-called the PCR reads with MiXCR. The data contain under 350,000 distinct CDR3 sequences, over 8% of them singletons. Sequencing used PBMCs from the stem cell graft donor, obtained from the stem cell graft. These receptors all come from a human donor who donated a stem cell graft to a child with SCID.

In this sample, this clonotype turned up a few times. The rearrangement links TRBV6-5 to TRBJ2-5; a possible D gene is TRBD2 (5 bases). The V and J ends lost 4 bases and 0 bases respectively, with 6 bases between them. The CDR3 extends over 13 amino acids. Per germline, CDR1 MNHEY and CDR2 SVGAGI. The DNA for the CDR3 is TGTGCCAGCAGTTTAGCGAACCAAGAGACCCAGTACTTC. Its translation: CASSLANQETQYF.

The CDR3 region is CASSKGGTATRETQYF. In nucleotides, the CDR3 is TGTGCCAGCAGTAAGGGGGGGACCGCCACTAGAGAGACCCAGTACTTC. The chain recombines TRBV12-3 or TRBV12-4 with TRBJ2-5; a weak D match, TRBD2 (7 bases). The CDR3 covers 16 residues. Trimming took off 5 bases at V and 4 bases at J, with 20 bases between the two ends.

This clonotype came up many times. The J gene is TRBJ2-7, the V gene TRBV6-1, with D unresolved. The germline V and J ends were trimmed by 8 bases and 3 bases, with 11 bases remaining between them. Per the germline V gene, CDR1 is MNHNS and CDR2 is SASEGT. The CDR3 length is 12 residues. Here the CDR3 DNA reads TGTGCCAGCCTACTATCAATCTACGAGCAGTACTTC. This sequence encodes CASLLSIYEQYF.

This clonotype was seen a few times. The V gene is TRBV5-1, the J gene TRBJ2-2; 7 nucleotides agree with TRBD1. This CDR3 has 15 amino acids. V lost 4 bases, J lost 7 bases, and 10 bases stayed unmatched. The germline V gene encodes CDR1 SGHRS and CDR2 YFSETQ. The DNA for the CDR3 is TGCGCCAGCAGCCCGGGACAGCTGATTAACGGGGAGCTGTTTTTT. This translates into CASSPGQLINGELFF.

This clonotype was detected a few times. The chain recombines TRBV14 with TRBJ2-2; no reliable D call. CDR1 SGHDN and CDR2 FVKESK come from the germline V gene. Trimming removed 2 bases at V and 0 bases at J, with 7 bases between. CDR3 length: 15 amino acids. The CDR3 coding sequence is TGTGCCAGCAGCCAATTCCAGTCGAACACCGGGGAGCTGTTTTTT. It codes for CASSQFQSNTGELFF.

V gene TRBV12-3 or TRBV12-4 combines with J gene TRBJ1-6, with TRBD1 matching 7 bases. There are 16 residues in the CDR3. The junction had 15 bases not matched to a gene; V was cut back by 7 bases and J by 9 bases. The CDR3 loop reads CASIKQGNLGFSPLHF. As DNA, the CDR3 is TGTGCCAGCATCAAACAGGGGAACCTCGGATTTTCACCCCTCCACTTT.

This clonotype was counted only a few times. The V gene is TRBV6-5, the J gene TRBJ1-6; unclear D gene. Germline assignment: CDR1 MNHEY and CDR2 SVGAGI. The CDR3 has 16 residues. V was shortened by 6 bases and J by 6 bases, with 18 bases between the two germline ends. CDR3 nucleotides: TGTGCCAGCAGATTAGGGATTGCGGAGGGTAATTCACCCCTCCACTTT. Amino acid sequence: CASRLGIAEGNSPLHF.

V gene TRBV20-1 combines with J gene TRBJ2-1; tentatively, D is TRBD1 or TRBD2 (6 bases each). Germline V lookup: CDR1 DFQATT, CDR2 SNEGSKA (reference sequence). The CDR3 is 15 amino acids. Trimming shortened V by 6 bases and J by 1 base, and 16 bases separated the two germline ends. The chain's CDR3 is CSATGAVMSYNEQFF. CDR3 nucleotide sequence: TGCAGTGCAACGGGGGCTGTGATGTCCTACAATGAGCAGTTCTTC.

The V and J genes are TRBV3-1 and TRBJ2-7; D is perhaps TRBD1 or TRBD2 (5 bases each). The CDR3 contains 14 residues. Germline CDR1 is LGHDT and CDR2 is YNNKEL (reference sequence). V was shortened by 4 bases and J by 2 bases, with 12 bases between the two germline ends. The CDR3 DNA follows: TGTGCCAGCAGCCGGGGGAATATTCCCTACGAGCAGTACTTC. This sequence encodes CASSRGNIPYEQYF.

This chain uses TRBV12-3 or TRBV12-4 with TRBJ1-4; D not resolved. The CDR3 sequence is 17 residues long. V was shortened by 7 bases and J by 0 bases, with 18 bases between the two germline ends. CDR3 in DNA: TGTGCCAGCACCCGGGATCCGGGCCCGCCAACTAATGAAAAACTGTTTTTT. Amino acid sequence: CASTRDPGPPTNEKLFF.

This clonotype occurred many times. The chain combines TRBV10-3 with TRBJ1-1; 7 bases agree with TRBD1. Looked up from germline, CDR1 is ENHRY and CDR2 is SYGVKD. J was trimmed by 1 base and V by 6 bases; bases with no gene match: 5. The CDR3 is 14 amino acids. The CDR3 sequence: CAIRRTGENTEAFF. The CDR3 bases are TGTGCCATCAGACGGACAGGAGAGAACACTGAAGCTTTCTTT.

This clonotype was recorded a few times. The rearrangement uses TRBV12-3 or TRBV12-4 and TRBJ2-7; D not resolved. CDR3 length: 15 residues. V was pared by 3 bases and J by 3 bases, with 15 bases between. CDR3 coding DNA: TGTGCCAGCAGTTTGAAGGGTACCCAGTTCTACGAGCAGTACTTC. Its translation is CASSLKGTQFYEQYF.

The sample holds a few counts of this clonotype. The chain combines TRBV7-3 with TRBJ2-2; 9 bases map to TRBD2. V was clipped by 5 bases and J by 0 bases; unmatched bases: 10. Germline loops: CDR1 SGHTA, CDR2 FQGTGA. The length of the CDR3 is 18 residues. The CDR3 coding sequence is TGTGCCAGCAGCGCCTACTCTAGCGGGGCAGCGAACACCGGGGAGCTGTTTTTT. This gives the protein CASSAYSSGAANTGELFF.